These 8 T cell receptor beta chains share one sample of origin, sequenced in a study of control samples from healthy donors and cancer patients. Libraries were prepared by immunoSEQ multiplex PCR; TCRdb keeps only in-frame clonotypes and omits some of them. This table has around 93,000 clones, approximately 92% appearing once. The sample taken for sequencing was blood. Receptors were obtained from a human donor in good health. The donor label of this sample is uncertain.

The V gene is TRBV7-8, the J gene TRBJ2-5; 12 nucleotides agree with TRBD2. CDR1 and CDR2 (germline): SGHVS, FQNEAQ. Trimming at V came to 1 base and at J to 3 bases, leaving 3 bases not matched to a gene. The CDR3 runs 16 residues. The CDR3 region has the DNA TGTGCCAGCAGCTTAGGGTGGACTAGCGGGGAAGAGACCCAGTACTTC. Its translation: CASSLGWTSGEETQYF.

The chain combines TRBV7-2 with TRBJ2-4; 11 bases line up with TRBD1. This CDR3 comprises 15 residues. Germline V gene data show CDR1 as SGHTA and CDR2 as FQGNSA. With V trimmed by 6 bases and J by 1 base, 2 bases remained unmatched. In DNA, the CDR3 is TGTGCCAGCAGGGACAGGGGGCCGGCCAAAAACATTCAGTACTTC. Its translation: CASRDRGPAKNIQYF.

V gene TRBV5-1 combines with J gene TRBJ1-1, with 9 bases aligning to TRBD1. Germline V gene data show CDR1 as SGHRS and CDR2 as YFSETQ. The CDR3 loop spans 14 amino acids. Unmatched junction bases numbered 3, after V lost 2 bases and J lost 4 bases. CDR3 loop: CASSLKTGGTEAFF. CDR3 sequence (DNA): TGCGCCAGCAGCTTAAAGACAGGGGGCACTGAAGCTTTCTTT.

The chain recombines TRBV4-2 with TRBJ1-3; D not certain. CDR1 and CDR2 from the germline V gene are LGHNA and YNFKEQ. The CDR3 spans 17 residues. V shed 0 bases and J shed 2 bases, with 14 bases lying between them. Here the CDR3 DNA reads TGTGCCAGCAGCCAAGATCCGCGGGGTCGGACTGGAAACACCATATATTTT. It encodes CASSQDPRGRTGNTIYF.

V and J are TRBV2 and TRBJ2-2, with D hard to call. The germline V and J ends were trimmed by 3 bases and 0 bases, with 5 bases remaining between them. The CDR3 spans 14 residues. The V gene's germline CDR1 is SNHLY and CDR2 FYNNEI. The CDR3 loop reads CASSDRTNTGELFF. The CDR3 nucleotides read TGTGCCAGCAGTGACAGAACGAACACCGGGGAGCTGTTTTTT. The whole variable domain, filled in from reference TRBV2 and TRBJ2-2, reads EPEVTQTPSHQVTQMGQEVILRCVPISNHLYFYWYRQILGQKVEFLVSFYNNEISEKSEIFDDQFSVERPDGSNFTLKIRSTKLEDSAMYFCASSDRTNTGELFFGEGSRLTVL.

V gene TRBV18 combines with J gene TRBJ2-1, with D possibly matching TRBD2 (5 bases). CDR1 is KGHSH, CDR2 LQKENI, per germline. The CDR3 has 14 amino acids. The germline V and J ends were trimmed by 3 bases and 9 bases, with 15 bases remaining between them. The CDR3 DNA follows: TGTGCCAGCTCACCGCCGGTCGGGGTTAGTGAGCAGTTCTTC. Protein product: CASSPPVGVSEQFF.

As DNA, the CDR3 is TGTGCCAGTAGTTGGACGGGAACAGTCACCGGGGAGCTGTTTTTT. Protein sequence: CASSWTGTVTGELFF. The chain has TRBV19 and TRBJ2-2, with D perhaps TRBD2 (5 bases). The CDR3 has 15 amino acids. The germline V and J ends were trimmed by 5 bases and 4 bases, with 14 bases remaining between them. Germline V CDR1 and CDR2: LNHDA, SQIVND (reference sequence).

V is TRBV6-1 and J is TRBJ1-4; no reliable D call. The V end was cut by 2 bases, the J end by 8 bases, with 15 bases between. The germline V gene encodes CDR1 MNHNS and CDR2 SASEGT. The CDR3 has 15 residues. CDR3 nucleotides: TGTGCCAGCAGTGAAAGTGGGGTTAGCGGAGAAAAACTGTTTTTT. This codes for CASSESGVSGEKLFF.